These 12 T cell receptor beta chains share one sample of origin, sequenced in a study of early T cells in non-severe SARS-CoV-2 infection. TCRdb re-analysed the 5' RACE reads in MiXCR, keeping a single row per CDR3 protein. This table holds about 59,000 distinct CDR3 sequences, approximately 13% found once. Material: whole blood, obtained at baseline. The source is an adult who was a healthcare worker with PCR-confirmed SARS-CoV-2 infection or an uninfected control (not recorded which).

There are a few counts of this clonotype. The rearrangement joins TRBV11-2 to TRBJ2-5; 9 bases are a match to TRBD1. The junction had 6 bases not matched to a gene; V was cut back by 1 base and J by 3 bases. This CDR3 contains 16 residues. Germline V CDR1 and CDR2: SGHAT, FQNNGV. CDR3 DNA: TGTGCCAGCAGCTTAGTAGACAGGGGGGCGGAAGAGACCCAGTACTTC. It specifies CASSLVDRGAEETQYF.

This clonotype showed up just a few times. The gene calls are TRBV10-3 and TRBJ2-7; tentatively, D is TRBD2 (6 bases). Looked up from germline, CDR1 is ENHRY and CDR2 is SYGVKD. CDR3 length: 17 residues. V shed 0 bases and J shed 2 bases, with 17 bases lying between them. The CDR3 DNA reads as TGTGCCATCAGTGAGTCGCCATCCGGGACTCTCACCTACGAGCAGTACTTC. This codes for CAISESPSGTLTYEQYF.

This clonotype was found many times. The chain carries TRBV7-6 and TRBJ2-7; the match to TRBD1 covers 9 bases. This CDR3 has 13 amino acids. With V trimmed by 4 bases and J by 3 bases, 1 base remained unmatched. CDR1 is SGHVS and CDR2 is FNYEAQ in the germline V gene. CDR3: CASSWDRDYEQYF. CDR3 nucleotide sequence: TGTGCCAGCAGCTGGGACAGGGACTACGAGCAGTACTTC.

This clonotype has just a few counts. The chain joins TRBV7-9 to TRBJ1-2; weak D call: TRBD1 (6 bases). V was clipped by 5 bases and J by 4 bases, with 11 bases between them. Germline lookup yields CDR1 SEHNR and CDR2 FQNEAQ (reference sequence). The CDR3 has 13 amino acids. In DNA form, the CDR3 reads TGTGCCAGCAGCGACCAGGGGCCCTATGGCTACACCTTC. Translating gives CASSDQGPYGYTF.

This clonotype was recorded many times. The V call is TRBV4-3, the J call TRBJ1-2; D remains ambiguous. The length of the CDR3 is 15 residues. The V end lost 0 bases, the J end lost 3 bases, and 11 bases lay between the germline ends. Germline V CDR1 and CDR2: LGHNA, YSLEER. CDR3 nucleotide sequence: TGCGCCAGCAGCCAAGATTTCGGGGTCGACTATGGCTACACCTTC. It encodes CASSQDFGVDYGYTF.

The V gene is TRBV19, the J gene TRBJ2-7, with D possibly matching TRBD2 (5 bases). The germline V gene has CDR1 LNHDA and CDR2 SQIVND (reference sequence). Trimming left V 5 bases short and J 3 bases short, with 14 bases between. This CDR3 is built from 14 residues. DNA of the CDR3: TGTGCCAGTAGTTTGGGTCCGGGATACTACGAGCAGTACTTC. Amino acids: CASSLGPGYYEQYF.

The chain couples TRBV12-3 or TRBV12-4 to TRBJ1-5, with D perhaps TRBD1 (6 bases). The V end was cut by 6 bases, the J end by 1 base, with 16 bases between. The CDR3 is 16 residues long. This chain's CDR3 is CASSPQGRLSNQPQHF. In DNA, the CDR3 is TGTGCCAGCAGCCCTCAGGGGCGGTTGAGCAATCAGCCCCAGCATTTT.

The table lists this clonotype with many counts. This chain connects TRBV12-3 or TRBV12-4 to TRBJ2-4; 11 nucleotides align to TRBD1. The V gene end was trimmed by 1 base and the J gene end by 6 bases; junction bases not matched to a gene: 8. This CDR3 region has 17 residues. CDR3: CASSLGTGGAGRNIQYF. The CDR3 region has the DNA TGTGCCAGCAGTTTAGGGACAGGGGGCGCGGGAAGAAACATTCAGTACTTC.

As concerns this clonotype: A much larger clone differs from this one at a single base, so this may be a read error. The V call is TRBV28, the J call TRBJ2-2, with D perhaps TRBD1 (7 bases). Germline CDR1 MDHEN, CDR2 SYDVKM. The CDR3 consists of 17 residues. Trimming stripped 7 bases from V and 9 bases from J, with 27 bases between. CDR3 DNA: TGTGCCAGCATGTCTTTTACTAGCAGGGGGGCCCCCAGGGAGCTGTTTTTT. Its translation is CASMSFTSRGAPRELFF.

The chain joins TRBV7-9 to TRBJ2-7, with 7 bases aligning to TRBD2. CDR3 length: 14 amino acids. Looked up from germline, CDR1 is SEHNR and CDR2 is FQNEAQ (reference sequence). V gave up 3 bases and J gave up 0 bases; unmatched junction bases: 2. In nucleotides, the CDR3 is TGTGCCAGCAGCTTGCCGGGGGGCTCCTACGAGCAGTACTTC. This encodes CASSLPGGSYEQYF.

CDR3 nucleotide sequence: TGTGCCAGCAGCTTGGTGCTCACCGGGGAGCTGTTTTTT. The encoded protein is CASSLVLTGELFF. The chain uses TRBV5-8 and TRBJ2-2, with D unclear. The germline V gene has CDR1 SGHTS and CDR2 YDEGEE. The V end was cut by 0 bases, the J end by 4 bases, with 4 bases between. The CDR3 has 13 residues.

The chain combines TRBV14 with TRBJ1-1; D is perhaps TRBD1 (5 bases). CDR1 SGHDN and CDR2 FVKESK come from the germline V gene. V was trimmed by 4 bases and J by 0 bases, leaving 15 bases between them. The CDR3 has 16 amino acids. CDR3 sequence (DNA): TGTGCCAGCAGCCCAAGGAGGGACCGAGTGAACACTGAAGCTTTCTTT. It translates to CASSPRRDRVNTEAFF.